Listed below are T cell receptor beta chains from one sample, sequenced in a study of T cell changes during pregnancy in multiple sclerosis. This table comes from immunoSEQ multiplex PCR, and its TCRdb copy is limited to in-frame clones, with some not included. Of tens of thousands of clones in the sample, more than 80% were seen once. Source: CD4+ T cells from peripheral blood mononuclear cells, taken before pregnancy. The receptor source for this set is a female donor with multiple sclerosis, enrolled in a pregnancy study. Both conserved end residues are part of each CDR3. The order of the fields is D gene, J gene, CDR3 length, clone size, V gene, CDR3 protein, CDR3 DNA. D genes are given only for firm matches. For some rows the clone size is stated as once, few or many, or as a class when expanded; others skip it.

D gene: NA; J gene: TRBJ2-7; CDR3 length: 14; clone size: NA; V gene: TRBV6-5; CDR3 protein: CASSYSIRPATQYF; CDR3 DNA: TGTGCCAGCAGTTACTCGATCCGGCCAGCGACGCAGTACTTC
D gene: NA; J gene: TRBJ2-3; CDR3 length: 16; clone size: once; V gene: TRBV25-1; CDR3 protein: CASSVPGALGTDTQYF; CDR3 DNA: TGTGCCAGCAGTGTCCCAGGGGCGTTGGGCACAGATACGCAGTATTTT
D gene: NA; J gene: TRBJ1-3; CDR3 length: 17; clone size: NA; V gene: TRBV15; CDR3 protein: CATSRAGVSLSGNTIYF; CDR3 DNA: TGTGCCACCAGCAGAGCGGGGGTCAGCCTCTCTGGAAACACCATATATTTT
D gene: NA; J gene: TRBJ1-4; CDR3 length: 14; clone size: NA; V gene: TRBV19; CDR3 protein: CASSPGQRDEKLFF; CDR3 DNA: TGTGCCAGTAGCCCGGGACAACGCGATGAAAAACTGTTTTTT
D gene: NA; J gene: TRBJ2-7; CDR3 length: 17; clone size: NA; V gene: TRBV28; CDR3 protein: CASSPVGGGPKSYEQYF; CDR3 DNA: TGTGCCAGCAGTCCTGTAGGGGGAGGGCCCAAGTCCTACGAGCAGTACTTC
D gene: NA; J gene: TRBJ1-5; CDR3 length: 15; clone size: NA; V gene: TRBV18; CDR3 protein: CASSPPGASNQPQHF; CDR3 DNA: TGTGCCAGCTCACCCCCAGGGGCCAGCAATCAGCCCCAGCATTTT
D gene: NA; J gene: TRBJ2-2; CDR3 length: 14; clone size: NA; V gene: TRBV19; CDR3 protein: CASSGGASTGELFF; CDR3 DNA: TGTGCCAGTAGTGGGGGGGCGAGCACCGGGGAGCTGTTTTTT
D gene: NA; J gene: TRBJ1-2; CDR3 length: 15; clone size: NA; V gene: TRBV25-1; CDR3 protein: CASSETTHRGYGYTF; CDR3 DNA: TGTGCCAGCAGTGAAACAACCCACCGCGGGTATGGCTACACCTTC
D gene: NA; J gene: TRBJ2-1; CDR3 length: 13; clone size: once; V gene: TRBV7-9; CDR3 protein: CASSPDIYNEQFF; CDR3 DNA: TGTGCCAGCAGCCCAGACATCTACAATGAGCAGTTCTTC
D gene: NA; J gene: TRBJ1-4; CDR3 length: 13; clone size: NA; V gene: TRBV10-2; CDR3 protein: CASRAGVNEKLFF; CDR3 DNA: TGCGCCAGCAGGGCCGGGGTGAATGAAAAACTGTTTTTT
D gene: NA; J gene: TRBJ2-1; CDR3 length: 15; clone size: NA; V gene: TRBV5-8; CDR3 protein: CASANRATGTGEQFF; CDR3 DNA: TGTGCCAGCGCTAACAGGGCTACAGGCACGGGTGAGCAGTTCTTC
D gene: TRBD2; J gene: TRBJ2-7; CDR3 length: 16; clone size: NA; V gene: TRBV30; CDR3 protein: CAWSPRLAGGRYEQYF; CDR3 DNA: TGTGCCTGGAGTCCCCGACTAGCGGGAGGACGATACGAGCAGTACTTC
D gene: NA; J gene: TRBJ1-1; CDR3 length: 15; clone size: NA; V gene: TRBV6-1; CDR3 protein: CASSPTGHAYTEAFF; CDR3 DNA: TGTGCCAGCAGCCCTACCGGACACGCATATACTGAAGCTTTCTTT
D gene: NA; J gene: TRBJ2-2; CDR3 length: 15; clone size: NA; V gene: TRBV7-6; CDR3 protein: CASSFGQIITGELFF; CDR3 DNA: TGTGCCAGCAGCTTTGGTCAGATTATTACCGGGGAGCTGTTTTTT
D gene: TRBD1; J gene: TRBJ1-1; CDR3 length: 17; clone size: NA; V gene: TRBV5-1; CDR3 protein: CASSSPGQGASNTEAFF; CDR3 DNA: TGCGCCAGCAGCTCTCCGGGACAGGGGGCATCAAACACTGAAGCTTTCTTT
D gene: TRBD1; J gene: TRBJ2-7; CDR3 length: 15; clone size: NA; V gene: TRBV2; CDR3 protein: CASSERTGTSYEQYF; CDR3 DNA: TGTGCCAGCAGTGAAAGGACAGGTACATCCTACGAGCAGTACTTC
D gene: NA; J gene: TRBJ2-1; CDR3 length: 18; clone size: NA; V gene: TRBV5-1; CDR3 protein: CASSSPSWGAGTYNEQFF; CDR3 DNA: TGCGCCAGCAGCTCACCTAGTTGGGGAGCGGGTACCTACAATGAGCAGTTCTTC
D gene: TRBD2; J gene: TRBJ2-2; CDR3 length: 15; clone size: NA; V gene: TRBV5-4; CDR3 protein: CASSFGGRNTGELFF; CDR3 DNA: TGTGCCAGCAGCTTTGGCGGGAGAAACACCGGGGAGCTGTTTTTT
D gene: NA; J gene: TRBJ1-5; CDR3 length: 12; clone size: NA; V gene: TRBV28; CDR3 protein: CASSPPNQPQHF; CDR3 DNA: TGTGCCAGCAGTCCCCCAAATCAGCCCCAGCATTTT
D gene: NA; J gene: TRBJ2-5; CDR3 length: 14; clone size: NA; V gene: TRBV19; CDR3 protein: CASSKQGRGETQYF; CDR3 DNA: TGTGCCAGTAGTAAACAGGGTCGGGGAGAGACCCAGTACTTC
D gene: NA; J gene: TRBJ1-1; CDR3 length: 13; clone size: NA; V gene: TRBV30; CDR3 protein: CAWESGDGTEAFF; CDR3 DNA: TGTGCCTGGGAGTCAGGGGATGGTACTGAAGCTTTCTTT
D gene: TRBD2; J gene: TRBJ2-3; CDR3 length: 17; clone size: NA; V gene: TRBV4-1; CDR3 protein: CASSQDGAGGPVDTQYF; CDR3 DNA: TGCGCCAGCAGCCAAGATGGGGCGGGGGGGCCGGTAGATACGCAGTATTTT
D gene: TRBD1; J gene: TRBJ1-2; CDR3 length: 18; clone size: NA; V gene: TRBV7-2; CDR3 protein: CASSLEAYRGRGNYGYTF; CDR3 DNA: TGTGCCAGCAGCTTAGAGGCGTATCGGGGCAGGGGGAACTATGGCTACACCTTC
D gene: NA; J gene: TRBJ1-2; CDR3 length: 15; clone size: NA; V gene: TRBV5-1; CDR3 protein: CASSLAPDRNYGYTF; CDR3 DNA: TGCGCCAGCAGCTTGGCCCCAGACAGGAACTATGGCTACACCTTC
D gene: TRBD1; J gene: TRBJ2-5; CDR3 length: 13; clone size: NA; V gene: TRBV30; CDR3 protein: CAWSRQGQETQYF; CDR3 DNA: TGTGCCTGGAGTCGACAGGGCCAAGAGACCCAGTACTTC
D gene: NA; J gene: TRBJ2-5; CDR3 length: 13; clone size: NA; V gene: TRBV30; CDR3 protein: CAWRRNNQETQYF; CDR3 DNA: TGTGCCTGGAGGAGGAACAACCAAGAGACCCAGTACTTC
D gene: TRBD1; J gene: TRBJ2-7; CDR3 length: 15; clone size: NA; V gene: TRBV6-6; CDR3 protein: CASSYSDQGVYEQYF; CDR3 DNA: TGTGCCAGCAGTTACTCAGACCAGGGGGTCTACGAGCAGTACTTC
D gene: TRBD1; J gene: TRBJ2-1; CDR3 length: 15; clone size: NA; V gene: TRBV6-6; CDR3 protein: CASSYDRGVYNEQFF; CDR3 DNA: TGTGCCAGCAGTTACGACAGGGGTGTATACAATGAGCAGTTCTTC
D gene: TRBD1; J gene: TRBJ1-1; CDR3 length: 13; clone size: NA; V gene: TRBV5-1; CDR3 protein: CATAFTGGTEAFF; CDR3 DNA: TGCGCCACCGCCTTTACAGGGGGCACTGAAGCTTTCTTT
D gene: NA; J gene: TRBJ1-4; CDR3 length: 14; clone size: NA; V gene: TRBV5-1; CDR3 protein: CASSLDRLGEKLFF; CDR3 DNA: TGCGCCAGCAGCTTGGACAGGCTGGGGGAAAAACTGTTTTTT
D gene: TRBD1; J gene: TRBJ1-1; CDR3 length: 14; clone size: NA; V gene: TRBV10-2; CDR3 protein: CASSEIGTVGNAFF; CDR3 DNA: TGCGCCAGCAGTGAGATCGGGACAGTTGGGAATGCTTTCTTT
D gene: TRBD2; J gene: TRBJ2-3; CDR3 length: 17; clone size: NA; V gene: TRBV5-8; CDR3 protein: CASSLRTKREQTDTQYF; CDR3 DNA: TGTGCCAGCAGCTTGCGGACCAAGCGGGAACAGACAGATACGCAGTATTTT
D gene: NA; J gene: TRBJ2-5; CDR3 length: 17; clone size: NA; V gene: TRBV28; CDR3 protein: CASSLSPAAGRQETQYF; CDR3 DNA: TGTGCCAGCAGTTTATCTCCCGCGGCGGGAAGACAAGAGACCCAGTACTTC
D gene: TRBD1; J gene: TRBJ1-6; CDR3 length: 15; clone size: few; V gene: TRBV15; CDR3 protein: CATSSRQGSNSPLHF; CDR3 DNA: TGTGCCACCAGCAGCCGACAGGGAAGTAATTCACCCCTCCACTTT
D gene: TRBD1; J gene: TRBJ2-7; CDR3 length: 15; clone size: once; V gene: TRBV5-4; CDR3 protein: CASSLGTGGFIEQYF; CDR3 DNA: TGTGCCAGCAGCTTGGGGACAGGGGGCTTCATCGAGCAGTACTTC
D gene: NA; J gene: TRBJ2-7; CDR3 length: 15; clone size: NA; V gene: TRBV18; CDR3 protein: CASSPVGGSSYEQYF; CDR3 DNA: TGTGCCAGCTCGCCGGTAGGGGGTAGCTCCTACGAGCAGTACTTC
D gene: TRBD2; J gene: TRBJ2-3; CDR3 length: 15; clone size: NA; V gene: TRBV5-4; CDR3 protein: CASSLGGAGSDTQYF; CDR3 DNA: TGTGCCAGCAGCCTCGGGGGGGCCGGGTCAGATACGCAGTATTTT
D gene: NA; J gene: TRBJ1-6; CDR3 length: 16; clone size: NA; V gene: TRBV7-9; CDR3 protein: CASSRYGQNENSPLHF; CDR3 DNA: TGTGCCAGCAGCCGATACGGACAAAACGAAAATTCACCCCTCCACTTT
D gene: NA; J gene: TRBJ2-7; CDR3 length: 16; clone size: NA; V gene: TRBV21-1; CDR3 protein: CASSKAKGPRSYEQYF; CDR3 DNA: TGTGCCAGCAGCAAAGCGAAGGGGCCCCGGTCCTACGAGCAGTACTTC
D gene: NA; J gene: TRBJ1-2; CDR3 length: 15; clone size: NA; V gene: TRBV7-3; CDR3 protein: CASSPKTGSLRGYTF; CDR3 DNA: TGTGCCAGCAGCCCCAAAACAGGGTCCCTCAGAGGCTACACCTTC
D gene: TRBD2; J gene: TRBJ2-3; CDR3 length: 19; clone size: NA; V gene: TRBV7-9; CDR3 protein: CASSLVLLAGGGRRDTQYF; CDR3 DNA: TGTGCCAGCAGCTTAGTTCTTCTAGCGGGAGGCGGGCGGCGAGATACGCAGTATTTT
D gene: NA; J gene: TRBJ1-6; CDR3 length: 15; clone size: NA; V gene: TRBV18; CDR3 protein: CASSPDKVRNSPLHF; CDR3 DNA: TGTGCCAGCTCACCAGACAAGGTCCGCAATTCACCCCTCCACTTT
D gene: TRBD2; J gene: TRBJ2-3; CDR3 length: 19; clone size: NA; V gene: TRBV7-9; CDR3 protein: CASSFDPRTSGLGTDTQYF; CDR3 DNA: TGTGCCAGCAGCTTTGATCCAAGGACTAGCGGATTAGGCACAGATACGCAGTATTTT
D gene: NA; J gene: TRBJ2-1; CDR3 length: 14; clone size: NA; V gene: TRBV9; CDR3 protein: CASSVGGQYNEQFF; CDR3 DNA: TGTGCCAGCAGCGTAGGAGGACAGTATAATGAGCAGTTCTTC
D gene: TRBD1; J gene: TRBJ1-1; CDR3 length: 13; clone size: NA; V gene: TRBV19; CDR3 protein: CASSNQGGTEAFF; CDR3 DNA: TGTGCCAGTAGTAACCAGGGGGGCACTGAAGCTTTCTTT
D gene: NA; J gene: TRBJ1-1; CDR3 length: 14; clone size: NA; V gene: TRBV13; CDR3 protein: CASSTGPRGTEAFF; CDR3 DNA: TGTGCCAGCAGTACAGGGCCGAGGGGAACTGAAGCTTTCTTT
D gene: NA; J gene: TRBJ1-3; CDR3 length: 15; clone size: NA; V gene: TRBV11-2; CDR3 protein: CASERGSISGNTIYF; CDR3 DNA: TGTGCCTCGGAACGGGGATCTATTTCTGGAAACACCATATATTTT
D gene: NA; J gene: TRBJ1-1; CDR3 length: 15; clone size: NA; V gene: TRBV12-5; CDR3 protein: CASGPIGLLNTEAFF; CDR3 DNA: TGTGCTAGTGGGCCAATCGGGTTATTGAACACTGAAGCTTTCTTT
D gene: NA; J gene: TRBJ1-5; CDR3 length: 14; clone size: NA; V gene: TRBV19; CDR3 protein: CASRPRGGEKPQHF; CDR3 DNA: TGTGCCAGTAGGCCGCGTGGAGGGGAAAAGCCCCAGCATTTT
D gene: NA; J gene: TRBJ2-3; CDR3 length: 16; clone size: NA; V gene: TRBV11-2; CDR3 protein: CASSFSGARGTDTQYF; CDR3 DNA: TGTGCCAGCAGCTTCTCAGGGGCGCGTGGCACAGATACGCAGTATTTT
D gene: NA; J gene: TRBJ1-1; CDR3 length: 16; clone size: NA; V gene: TRBV18; CDR3 protein: CASSPITQGNWPEAFF; CDR3 DNA: TGTGCCAGCTCACCTATCACACAGGGTAATTGGCCTGAAGCTTTCTTT
D gene: NA; J gene: TRBJ2-5; CDR3 length: 13; clone size: NA; V gene: TRBV11-2; CDR3 protein: CASSLRPQETQYF; CDR3 DNA: TGTGCCAGCAGCTTGCGGCCTCAAGAGACCCAGTACTTC
D gene: TRBD1; J gene: TRBJ1-1; CDR3 length: 15; clone size: once; V gene: TRBV19; CDR3 protein: CASSFPGGPNTEAFF; CDR3 DNA: TGTGCCAGTAGTTTTCCAGGGGGCCCGAACACTGAAGCTTTCTTT
D gene: NA; J gene: TRBJ2-5; CDR3 length: 11; clone size: NA; V gene: TRBV5-1; CDR3 protein: CATGDQETQYF; CDR3 DNA: TGCGCCACCGGGGACCAAGAGACCCAGTACTTC
D gene: TRBD1; J gene: TRBJ1-3; CDR3 length: 17; clone size: NA; V gene: TRBV5-4; CDR3 protein: CASSFPTGGDSGNTIYF; CDR3 DNA: TGTGCCAGCAGCTTCCCGACAGGGGGCGACTCTGGAAACACCATATATTTT
D gene: TRBD1; J gene: TRBJ1-2; CDR3 length: 14; clone size: NA; V gene: TRBV30; CDR3 protein: CAWRSDRAAGGYTF; CDR3 DNA: TGTGCCTGGAGGTCGGACAGGGCAGCTGGGGGCTACACCTTC
D gene: NA; J gene: TRBJ1-3; CDR3 length: 16; clone size: NA; V gene: TRBV4-2; CDR3 protein: CASSQDGAGAGNTIYF; CDR3 DNA: TGTGCCAGCAGCCAGGACGGTGCGGGGGCTGGAAACACCATATATTTT
D gene: NA; J gene: TRBJ1-2; CDR3 length: 13; clone size: once; V gene: TRBV7-9; CDR3 protein: CASSFSGERGYTF; CDR3 DNA: TGTGCCAGCAGCTTTTCAGGGGAACGAGGCTACACCTTC